Each of the 13 T cell receptor beta chains below was sequenced from the same sample in a study of vaccination and CD4 T cells after COVID-19. Cultured CD4+ T cells had their DNA profiled by the Oncomine TCR Beta short-read assay. Each CDR3 protein gets one entry after TCRdb re-called the PCR reads with MiXCR. The table shows roughly 15,000 distinct CDR3 sequences, with about half occurring only once. Treatment indicated: roughly 11-day PBMC culture with coronavirus spike peptide pools or control peptides (ViraFEST assay). Their antigens are not known. The sample consisted of CD4+ T cells from blood, cultured in vitro, taken before SARS-CoV-2 vaccination. The source is a human donor who had recovered from COVID-19.

This chain uses TRBV4-1 with TRBJ2-7; unclear D gene. The CDR3 runs 14 residues. Trimming took off 1 base at V and 4 bases at J, with 11 bases between the two ends. CDR1 MGHRA and CDR2 YSYEKL come from the germline V gene. The CDR3 loop reads CASSQGDSSYEQYF. Here the CDR3 DNA reads TGCGCCAGCAGCCAAGGGGATTCTTCGTACGAGCAGTACTTC.

V gene TRBV20-1 combines with J gene TRBJ2-3; D gene uncertain. From germline, CDR1 is DFQATT and CDR2 SNEGSKA (reference sequence). The CDR3 sequence is 11 residues long. V gave up 5 bases and J gave up 11 bases, with 14 bases separating them. The CDR3 bases are TGCAGTGCTCCGCAGCTTGCTATGCAGTATTTT. Protein product: CSAPQLAMQYF.

The genes are TRBV20-1 and TRBJ1-1; maybe TRBD1 (6 bases). Trimming left V 0 bases short and J 5 bases short, with 16 bases between. The CDR3 spans 15 residues. Germline assignment: CDR1 DFQATT and CDR2 SNEGSKA (reference sequence). For the CDR3, the DNA is TGCAGTGCTAGAGATTTCAGAGGGACATTGACTGAAGCTTTCTTT. It translates to CSARDFRGTLTEAFF.

V is TRBV6-2 or TRBV6-3 and J is TRBJ2-5, with TRBD2 matching over 9 bases. The CDR3 is made up of 14 amino acids. Germline V gives CDR1 MNHEY, CDR2 SVGEGT. V was pared by 4 bases and J by 4 bases, with 4 bases of the junction left unmatched. In DNA, the CDR3 is TGTGCCAGCAGTTTGGGGACTAGCTCAGAGACCCAGTACTTC. It yields the protein CASSLGTSSETQYF.

The chain joins TRBV28 to TRBJ2-2, with 11 bases aligning to TRBD1. Germline lookup yields CDR1 MDHEN and CDR2 SYDVKM. The CDR3 totals 15 residues. With 7 bases clipped from V and 7 bases from J, the junction kept 8 bases outside the gene matches. The CDR3 here is CASIFGQGANGELFF. The CDR3 DNA sequence: TGTGCCAGCATCTTTGGACAGGGGGCTAACGGGGAGCTGTTTTTT.

This clonotype has a handful of counts. The V gene is TRBV12-5, the J gene TRBJ1-6; 8 bases are shared with TRBD1. The CDR3 has 14 residues. J was trimmed by 12 bases and V by 5 bases; bases with no gene match: 9. CDR1 LGHNT and CDR2 FRNRAP come from the germline V gene. DNA for the CDR3: TGTGCTAGTGGTGCAGGGGGCGATCGTAAACCCCTCCACTTT. Encoded protein: CASGAGGDRKPLHF.

The chain links TRBV7-2 to TRBJ2-3; unclear D gene. The V gene's germline CDR1 is SGHTA and CDR2 FQGNSA. V was trimmed by 5 bases and J by 6 bases, leaving 9 bases between them. The CDR3 has 12 amino acids. Here the CDR3 reads CASSPFADTQYF. The CDR3 coding sequence is TGTGCCAGCAGCCCATTCGCGGATACGCAGTATTTT.

This clonotype was seen only a few times. J is TRBJ2-6 and V is TRBV6-1; 7 bases are a match to TRBD1. The CDR3 length is 18 residues. Losses at the gene ends were 6 bases for V and 2 bases for J; bases not matched to a gene: 13. Germline lookup yields CDR1 MNHNS and CDR2 SASEGT. In DNA, the CDR3 is TGTGCCAGCAGGAGTTGGGGGCAGGGGGATGCTGGGGCCAACGTCCTGACTTTC. Translated: CASRSWGQGDAGANVLTF.

Only a few counts were recorded for this clonotype. This chain joins TRBV7-8 and TRBJ1-2; 11 positions agree with TRBD1. The CDR3 extends over 17 amino acids. Per the germline V gene, CDR1 is SGHVS and CDR2 is FQNEAQ. J lost 3 bases, V lost 2 bases, and 8 bases had no gene match. The CDR3 DNA reads as TGTGCCAGCAGCTTACGCTGGACAGGGGGCCAAGACTATGGCTACACCTTC. It codes for CASSLRWTGGQDYGYTF.

The rearrangement joins TRBV7-9 to TRBJ2-1; D might be TRBD2 (6 bases). Trimming took 2 bases from V and 6 from J, leaving 11 bases between them. This CDR3 comprises 14 residues. Germline V CDR1 and CDR2: SEHNR, FQNEAQ (reference sequence). The CDR3 DNA reads as TGTGCCAGCAGCTTACCGGGACTTCGCAATGAGCAGTTCTTC. As protein: CASSLPGLRNEQFF.

The chain uses TRBV6-1 and TRBJ1-5, with a tentative D call TRBD1 (6 bases). With 8 bases removed from V and 7 bases from J, the gap between germline ends came to 21 bases. CDR1 is MNHNS and CDR2 is SASEGT in the germline V gene. The CDR3 consists of 15 residues. The chain's CDR3 is CASGRIQGDGQPQHF. The CDR3 DNA reads TGTGCCAGCGGGCGGATACAGGGCGATGGGCAGCCCCAGCATTTT.

This clonotype showed up just a few times. The genes are TRBV6-2 or TRBV6-3 and TRBJ1-2; D perhaps matches TRBD1 (6 bases). From germline, CDR1 is MNHEY and CDR2 SVGEGT. V was shortened by 4 bases and J by 3 bases, with 15 bases between the two germline ends. The CDR3 totals 15 residues. The CDR3 bases are TGTGCCAGCAGTTTGGTACAGGGAGGTTACTATGGCTACACCTTC. Its protein is CASSLVQGGYYGYTF.

The gene calls are TRBV28 and TRBJ2-4; TRBD1 matches at 7 bases. The J segment lost 0 bases and the V segment lost 4 bases, leaving 12 bases of the junction unmatched. This CDR3 region has 18 residues. Germline V gives CDR1 MDHEN, CDR2 SYDVKM. Here the CDR3 reads CASSSYWDSPSAKNIQYF. As DNA, the CDR3 is TGTGCCAGCAGTTCCTACTGGGACAGCCCTTCAGCCAAAAACATTCAGTACTTC.